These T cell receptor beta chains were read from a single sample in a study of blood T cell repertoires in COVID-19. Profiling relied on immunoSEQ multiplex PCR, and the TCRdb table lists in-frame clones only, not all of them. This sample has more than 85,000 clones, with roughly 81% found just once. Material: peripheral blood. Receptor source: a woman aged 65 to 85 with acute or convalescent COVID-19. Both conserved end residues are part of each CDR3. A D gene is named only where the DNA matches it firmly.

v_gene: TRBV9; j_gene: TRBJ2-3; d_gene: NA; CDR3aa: CASSVTGGADTQYF
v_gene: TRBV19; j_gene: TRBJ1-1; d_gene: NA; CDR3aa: CASSIHGRTEAFF
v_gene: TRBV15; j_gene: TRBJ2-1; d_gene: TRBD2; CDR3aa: CATSRGPLAGGLGDNEQFF
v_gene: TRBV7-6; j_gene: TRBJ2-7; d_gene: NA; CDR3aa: CASSLGGRSAYEQYF
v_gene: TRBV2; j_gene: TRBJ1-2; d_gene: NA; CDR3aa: CASSEHRRHNYGYTF
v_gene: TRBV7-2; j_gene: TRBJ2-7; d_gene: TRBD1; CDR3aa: CASSPYRGEQYF
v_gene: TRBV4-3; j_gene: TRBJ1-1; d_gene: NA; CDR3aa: CASSQDRGGGTEAFF
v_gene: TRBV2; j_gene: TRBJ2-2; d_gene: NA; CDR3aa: CASSWGLFTGELFF
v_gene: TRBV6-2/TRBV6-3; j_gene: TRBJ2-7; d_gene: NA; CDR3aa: CASSSLAEQYF
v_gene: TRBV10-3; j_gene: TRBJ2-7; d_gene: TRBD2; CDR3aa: CAISEPQGLASAEQYF
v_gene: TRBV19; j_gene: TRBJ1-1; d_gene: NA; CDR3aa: CASSQKRDTEAFF
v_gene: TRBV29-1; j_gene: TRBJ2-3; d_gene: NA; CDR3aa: CSWGLPGGDTQYF
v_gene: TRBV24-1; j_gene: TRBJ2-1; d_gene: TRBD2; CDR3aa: CATPGLGVISYNEQFF
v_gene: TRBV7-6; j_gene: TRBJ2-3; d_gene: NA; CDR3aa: CASSSSHPRGGDTQYF
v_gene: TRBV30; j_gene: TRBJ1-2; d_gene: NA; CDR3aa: CAWSVGGRHGYTF
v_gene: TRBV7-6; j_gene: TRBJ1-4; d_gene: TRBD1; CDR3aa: CASSSQPTGSTNEKLFF
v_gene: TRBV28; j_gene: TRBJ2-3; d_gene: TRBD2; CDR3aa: CASSSGLGRDTDTQYF
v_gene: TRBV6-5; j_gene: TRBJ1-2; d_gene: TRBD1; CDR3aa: CASRVGQGNYGYTF
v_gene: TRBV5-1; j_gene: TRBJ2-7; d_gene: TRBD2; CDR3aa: CASSLGVAGVNEQYF
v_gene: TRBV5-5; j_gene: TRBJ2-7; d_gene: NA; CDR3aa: CASSLGLHEQYF
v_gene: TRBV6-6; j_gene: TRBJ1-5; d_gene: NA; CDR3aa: CASSYPRQGQNQPQHF
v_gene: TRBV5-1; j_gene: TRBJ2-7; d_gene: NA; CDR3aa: CASSGLAGTTSYEQYF
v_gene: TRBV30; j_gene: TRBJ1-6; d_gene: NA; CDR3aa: CAWSVRRGNSPLHF
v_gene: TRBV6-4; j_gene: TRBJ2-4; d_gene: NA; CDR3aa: CASSETRGGIKNIQYF
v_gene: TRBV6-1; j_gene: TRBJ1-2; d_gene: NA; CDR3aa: CASSESTVGGYTF
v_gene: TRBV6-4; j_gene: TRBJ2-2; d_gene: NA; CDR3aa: CASSDSMSAGELFF
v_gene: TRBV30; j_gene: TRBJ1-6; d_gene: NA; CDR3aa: CAWSVLSGAQSPLHF
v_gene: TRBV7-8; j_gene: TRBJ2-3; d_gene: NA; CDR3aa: CASSPGGSMAYF
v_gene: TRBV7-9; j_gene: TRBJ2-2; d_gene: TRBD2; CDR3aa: CASSLVSLAGDTGELFF
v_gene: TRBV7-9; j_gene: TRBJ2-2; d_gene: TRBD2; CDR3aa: CASSPTGLAGPSGTGELFF
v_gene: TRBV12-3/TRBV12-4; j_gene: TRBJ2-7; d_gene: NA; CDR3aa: CASSPSRGEQYF
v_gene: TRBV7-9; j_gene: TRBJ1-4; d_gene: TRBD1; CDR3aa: CASSLAGGGEKLFF
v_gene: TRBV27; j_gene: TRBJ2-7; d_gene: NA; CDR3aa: CASSSGGYEQYF
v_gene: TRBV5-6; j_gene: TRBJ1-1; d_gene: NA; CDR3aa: CASSLHRNTEAFF
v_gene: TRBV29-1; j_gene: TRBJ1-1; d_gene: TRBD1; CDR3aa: CSDRGQVNTEAFF
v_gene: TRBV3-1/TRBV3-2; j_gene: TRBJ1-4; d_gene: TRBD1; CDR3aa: CASSSDRENEKLFF
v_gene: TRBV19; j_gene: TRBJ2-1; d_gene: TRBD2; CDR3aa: CASSIARAGGPVVGQFF
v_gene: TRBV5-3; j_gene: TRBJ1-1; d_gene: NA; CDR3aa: CARSRFGATEAFF
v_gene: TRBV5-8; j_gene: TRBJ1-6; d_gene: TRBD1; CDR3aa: CASNLRDRASPLHF
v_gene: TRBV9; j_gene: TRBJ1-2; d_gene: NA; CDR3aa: CASSVGGRGTNYGYTF
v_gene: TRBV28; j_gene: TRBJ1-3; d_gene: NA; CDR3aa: CASSPNRAYTIYF
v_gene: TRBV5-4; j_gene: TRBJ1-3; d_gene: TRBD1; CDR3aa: CASSLAGRGNTIYF
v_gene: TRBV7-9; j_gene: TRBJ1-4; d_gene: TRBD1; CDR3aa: CASSFLNRGGEKLFF
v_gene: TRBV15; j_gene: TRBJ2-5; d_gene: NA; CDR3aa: CATADLSADQETQYF
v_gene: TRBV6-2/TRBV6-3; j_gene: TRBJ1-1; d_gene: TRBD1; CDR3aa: CASSYSRTGLDEDTEAFF
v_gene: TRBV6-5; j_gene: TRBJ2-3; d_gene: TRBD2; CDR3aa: CASRPSGSLVNTQYF
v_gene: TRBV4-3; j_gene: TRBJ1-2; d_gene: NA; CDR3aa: CASSQAGKYGYTF
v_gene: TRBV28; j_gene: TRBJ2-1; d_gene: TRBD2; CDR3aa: CASSYAGEMSYNEQFF
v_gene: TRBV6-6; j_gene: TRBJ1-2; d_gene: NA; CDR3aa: CASSYSTVNYGYTF
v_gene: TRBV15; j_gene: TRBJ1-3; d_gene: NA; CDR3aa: CATSRDRGNTIYF
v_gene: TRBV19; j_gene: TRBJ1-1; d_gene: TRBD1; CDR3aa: CASTPSGTGWTEAFF
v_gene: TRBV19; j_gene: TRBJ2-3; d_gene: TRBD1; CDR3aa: CASSTFGQGVADTQYF
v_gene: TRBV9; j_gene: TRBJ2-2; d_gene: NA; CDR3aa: CASSSRSVGDPTGELFF
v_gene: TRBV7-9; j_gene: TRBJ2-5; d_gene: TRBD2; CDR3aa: CASSPAGLAGGQETQYF
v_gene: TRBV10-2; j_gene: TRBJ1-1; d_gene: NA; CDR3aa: CASRGTLEAFF
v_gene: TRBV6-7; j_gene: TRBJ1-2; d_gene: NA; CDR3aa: CASRVFEVGYTF
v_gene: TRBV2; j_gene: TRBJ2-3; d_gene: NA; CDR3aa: CASSLAADTQYF
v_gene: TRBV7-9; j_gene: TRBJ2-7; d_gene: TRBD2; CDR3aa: CASSPGGAEKAEQYF
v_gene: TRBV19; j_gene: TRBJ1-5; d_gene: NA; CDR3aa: CASSIGTTVSNQPQHF
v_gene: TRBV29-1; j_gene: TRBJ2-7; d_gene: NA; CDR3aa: CSVEADGSYEQYF